These 28 T cell receptor beta chains were all obtained from the same sample, sequenced in a study of siplizumab effects on memory and regulatory T cells. The data were produced by immunoSEQ multiplex PCR, yet TCRdb's version contains in-frame clones alone and is incomplete. This repertoire shows 100,000 or so clones, about 90% found once; its top ten account for around 0.73%. Sequenced input: Tregs sorted from blood. These receptors came from a human donor in good health.

This clone was picked up one time. The chain links TRBV10-3 to TRBJ2-3, with D uncertain. In germline, CDR1 is ENHRY, CDR2 SYGVKD. The CDR3 contains 14 residues. The V gene lost 2 bases and the J gene lost 2 bases, with 8 bases spanning the gap. The CDR3 spells CAISEGQDTDTQYF. In DNA form, the CDR3 reads TGTGCCATCAGTGAGGGTCAGGACACAGATACGCAGTATTTT.

The chain is built from TRBV7-6 and TRBJ2-5; 8 nucleotides match TRBD1. The J call is uncertain, as TRBJ2-7 better fits the DNA end. Germline CDR1 and CDR2: SGHVS and FNYEAQ. The CDR3 spans 15 residues. CDR3 protein: CASSLALRGQNEQYF. The CDR3 bases are TGTGCCAGCAGCTTAGCGCTCAGGGGGCAAAACGAGCAGTACTTC.

The chain is built from TRBV30 and TRBJ2-7; 7 nucleotides align to TRBD1. This CDR3 region has 12 residues. Germline V gene lookup returns CDR1 GTSNPN and CDR2 SVGIG (reference sequence). V was clipped by 0 bases and J by 5 bases; unmatched bases: 1. CDR3 sequence reads: CAWSVRGNEQYF. CDR3 DNA sequence: TGTGCCTGGAGTGTCAGGGGGAACGAGCAGTACTTC.

J is TRBJ2-7 and V is TRBV19, with TRBD1 identical over 9 bases. Losses at the gene ends were 5 bases for V and 3 bases for J; bases not matched to a gene: 5. The CDR3 totals 14 residues. CDR1 is LNHDA, CDR2 SQIVND, per germline (reference sequence). The CDR3: CASSFRTGDYEQYF. For the CDR3, the DNA is TGTGCCAGTAGTTTCAGGACAGGGGACTACGAGCAGTACTTC.

The V gene is TRBV10-1, the J gene TRBJ2-5; no reliable D call. The CDR3 contains 13 residues. The V end was cut by 5 bases, the J end by 5 bases, with 12 bases between. Germline V CDR1 and CDR2: WNHNN, SYGVQD (reference sequence). The CDR3 spells CASSFGPTETQYF. The CDR3 coding sequence is TGCGCCAGCAGTTTCGGACCTACGGAGACCCAGTACTTC.

The chain uses TRBV28 and TRBJ1-1; D gene ambiguous. With 3 bases removed from V and 0 bases from J, the gap between germline ends came to 2 bases. This CDR3 comprises 12 residues. Germline lookup yields CDR1 MDHEN and CDR2 SYDVKM. CDR3 amino acids: CASSFMNTEAFF. CDR3 nucleotides: TGTGCCAGCAGTTTCATGAACACTGAAGCTTTCTTT.

V is TRBV5-1 and J is TRBJ2-3; D is unclear. This CDR3 is built from 14 residues. Per germline, CDR1 SGHRS and CDR2 YFSETQ. Trimming cost V 4 bases and J 3 bases, with 12 bases left between them. In nucleotides, the CDR3 is TGCGCCAGCAGCCCAGCTCGTCAAACAGATACGCAGTATTTT. Translating it yields CASSPARQTDTQYF.

The chain links TRBV9 to TRBJ1-1; D is uncertain. CDR3 length: 14 amino acids. V shed 0 bases and J shed 3 bases, with 9 bases lying between them. Looked up from germline, CDR1 is SGDLS and CDR2 is YYNGEE. CDR3 DNA: TGTGCCAGCAGCGTAGGTGTGAGCTACACTGAAGCTTTCTTT. Protein: CASSVGVSYTEAFF.

The chain joins TRBV6-5 to TRBJ1-2; D is unclear. The germline V and J ends were trimmed by 0 bases and 2 bases, with 7 bases remaining between them. Germline assignment: CDR1 MNHEY and CDR2 SVGAGI. This CDR3 contains 14 residues. CDR3 sequence: CASSYSPINYGYTF. Here the CDR3 DNA reads TGTGCCAGCAGTTACTCGCCCATAAACTATGGCTACACCTTC.

The chain joins TRBV6-5 to TRBJ1-1; D gene unclear. This CDR3 comprises 15 residues. Trimming pared 6 bases from V and 3 bases from J, leaving 17 bases between. Germline values: CDR1 MNHEY, CDR2 SVGAGI. CDR3 loop: CASRPESFPDTEAFF. CDR3 nucleotide sequence: TGTGCCAGCAGGCCCGAAAGTTTCCCGGACACTGAAGCTTTCTTT.

The chain has TRBV4-2 and TRBJ2-7; no definite D call. The CDR3 spans 13 residues. V was pared by 0 bases and J by 2 bases, with 5 bases between. The V gene's germline CDR1 is LGHNA and CDR2 YNFKEQ. CDR3 loop: CASSQDITYEQYF. The CDR3, as DNA: TGTGCCAGCAGCCAAGATATTACCTACGAGCAGTACTTC.

The count of this clone is one. The rearrangement links TRBV6-1 to TRBJ2-1, with 9 bases aligning to TRBD2. Per germline, CDR1 MNHNS and CDR2 SASEGT. The CDR3 spans 15 residues. V lost 3 bases, J lost 4 bases, and 4 bases stayed unmatched. CDR3 bases: TGTGCCAGCAGTGAGGCGGGAGGGAGATACAATGAGCAGTTCTTC. This codes for CASSEAGGRYNEQFF.

The gene calls are TRBV11-2 and TRBJ2-1; D is unresolved. The germline V and J ends were trimmed by 5 bases and 9 bases, with 8 bases remaining between them. Germline CDR1 is SGHAT and CDR2 is FQNNGV. CDR3 length equals 11 residues. The CDR3 here is CASSPIFEQFF. Here the CDR3 DNA reads TGTGCCAGCAGCCCGATATTTGAGCAGTTCTTC.

V gene TRBV5-1 combines with J gene TRBJ2-7; D call uncertain. The germline V and J ends were trimmed by 1 base and 3 bases, with 8 bases remaining between them. The CDR3 extends over 13 amino acids. Germline V gene data show CDR1 as SGHRS and CDR2 as YFSETQ. In DNA, the CDR3 is TGCGCCAGCAGCTTGAAAAGTCTCTACGAGCAGTACTTC. It specifies CASSLKSLYEQYF.

The rearrangement uses TRBV10-3 and TRBJ2-1, with a tentative D call TRBD1 (5 bases). Germline V gene data show CDR1 as ENHRY and CDR2 as SYGVKD. The V end was cut by 3 bases, the J end by 9 bases, with 15 bases between. The CDR3 covers 14 residues. Here the CDR3 reads CAISDLGRVGEQFF. The DNA of the CDR3 is TGTGCCATCAGTGATTTAGGCAGGGTTGGTGAGCAGTTCTTC.

The genes are TRBV21-1 and TRBJ1-4. TRBV21-1 constitutes a pseudogene. The CDR3 has 14 residues. Here the CDR3 DNA reads TGTGCCAGCAGCAAAGGGGAGGGAGGGGAAAAACTGTTTTTT. Protein: CASSKGEGGEKLFF.

The chain carries TRBV10-3 and TRBJ2-5; D remains unclear. The CDR3 is 14 amino acids. Germline V gene lookup returns CDR1 ENHRY and CDR2 SYGVKD. The V and J ends lost 1 base and 0 bases respectively, with 6 bases between them. The CDR3 DNA sequence: TGTGCCATCAGTGAGTATGGAAACCAAGAGACCCAGTACTTC. Its protein product is CAISEYGNQETQYF.

V is TRBV2 and J is TRBJ2-1; tentatively, D is TRBD2 (7 bases). The length of the CDR3 is 15 residues. The germline CDR1 and CDR2 sequences are SNHLY and FYNNEI. The V end was cut by 4 bases, the J end by 4 bases, with 14 bases between. This CDR3 reads CASSAGGPLYNEQFF. CDR3 bases: TGTGCCAGCAGTGCCGGGGGGCCTCTTTACAATGAGCAGTTCTTC. Using reference TRBV2 and TRBJ2-1 for the parts outside the CDR3, the full variable domain is EPEVTQTPSHQVTQMGQEVILRCVPISNHLYFYWYRQILGQKVEFLVSFYNNEISEKSEIFDDQFSVERPDGSNFTLKIRSTKLEDSAMYFCASSAGGPLYNEQFFGPGTRLTVL.

The chain joins TRBV5-1 to TRBJ1-6, with D maybe TRBD1 (5 bases). V lost 5 bases and J lost 0, with 15 bases in between. Germline CDR1 is SGHRS and CDR2 is YFSETQ. This CDR3 spans 17 amino acids. CDR3 in amino acids: CASRTGTASSYNSPLHF. The CDR3 nucleotides read TGCGCCAGCAGGACCGGGACCGCGAGCTCCTATAATTCACCCCTCCACTTT.

This clone showed up just once. V is TRBV12-5 and J is TRBJ2-5; a possible D gene is TRBD2 (6 bases). The J call may not be correct, given that the DNA end is closer to TRBJ2-7. This CDR3 is 13 amino acids long. Germline V CDR1 and CDR2: LGHNT, FRNRAP. CDR3 in DNA: TGTGCTAGTAAGGGGACTGCCGCCTACGAGCAGTACTTC. Translated, it gives CASKGTAAYEQYF.

The chain joins TRBV19 to TRBJ2-5; the D gene is possibly TRBD1 (8 bases). V was pared by 2 bases and J by 4 bases, with 17 bases between. Germline CDR1 reads LNHDA; CDR2 reads SQIVND (reference sequence). CDR3 size: 16 residues. The CDR3 nucleotides read TGTGCCAGTAGTATACTGGACAGCGGGACAGGAGAGACCCAGTACTTC. Amino acids: CASSILDSGTGETQYF.

V usage is TRBV6-1 and J usage is TRBJ1-5; TRBD1 is a possible D gene (5 bases). V was trimmed by 1 base and J by 2 bases, leaving 24 bases between them. The CDR3 is 20 amino acids. Germline-derived CDR1 and CDR2 are MNHNS and SASEGT. The CDR3 coding sequence is TGTGCCAGCAGTGAAGTTCGGGGTAGGGGAAAGGTTTGGGGCAATCAGCCCCAGCATTTT. It is translated as CASSEVRGRGKVWGNQPQHF.

This clone was counted once. J is TRBJ2-3 and V is TRBV21-1; TRBD1, the table's D call, was not compared with the DNA. TRBV21-1 is a known pseudogene. The CDR3 has 11 residues. CDR3 in amino acids: CAIQSTDTQYF. The CDR3 nucleotides read TGTGCCATCCAGAGCACAGATACGCAGTATTTT.

The CDR3 DNA is TGTGCCAGCTCACCTTGGGGGTATCTGAACACTGAAGCTTTCTTT. It translates to CASSPWGYLNTEAFF. The rearrangement links TRBV18 to TRBJ1-1; tentatively, D is TRBD1 (5 bases). The germline V gene encodes CDR1 KGHSH and CDR2 LQKENI. Trimming pared 3 bases from V and 0 bases from J, leaving 11 bases between. The CDR3 has 15 amino acids.

The chain carries TRBV27 and TRBJ1-2; D ambiguous. The CDR3 loop spans 13 amino acids. Looked up from germline, CDR1 is MNHEY and CDR2 is SMNVEV (reference sequence). V lost 0 bases and J lost 2, with 4 bases in between. In nucleotides, the CDR3 is TGTGCCAGCAGTTTATCGAGGAACTATGGCTACACCTTC. It specifies CASSLSRNYGYTF.

The chain has TRBV27 and TRBJ2-7; TRBD1 agrees at 11 bases. The CDR3 has 16 amino acids. Per the germline V gene, CDR1 is MNHEY and CDR2 is SMNVEV (reference sequence). V shed 5 bases, J shed 4 bases, and the junction held 10 bases outside the gene matches. In DNA, the CDR3 is TGTGCCAGCAGTCCCCCGGGACAGGGGGGTTCTTACGAGCAGTACTTC. Amino acids: CASSPPGQGGSYEQYF.

V is TRBV30 and J is TRBJ1-1; the D gene is possibly TRBD1 (6 bases). The CDR3 has 15 amino acids. From germline, CDR1 is GTSNPN and CDR2 SVGIG (reference sequence). V shed 0 bases and J shed 4 bases, with 15 bases lying between them. The DNA of the CDR3 is TGTGCCTGGAGTGTAACCGGGACATTTGGCACTGAAGCTTTCTTT. Translated, it gives CAWSVTGTFGTEAFF.

The chain is built from TRBV2 and TRBJ2-3; maybe TRBD2 (6 bases). CDR3 length: 15 residues. The V and J ends lost 6 bases and 1 base respectively, with 14 bases between them. Germline CDR1 SNHLY, CDR2 FYNNEI. The CDR3 loop reads CASRFSGRRTDTQYF. Here the CDR3 DNA reads TGTGCCAGCAGGTTTAGCGGAAGACGCACAGATACGCAGTATTTT.